Below, 20 T cell receptor beta chains from the same sample are listed, as sequenced in a study of tumor and adjacent non-tumor tissue in lung cancer. TCRbeta libraries were built with three rounds of nested PCR, modified from ARM-PCR. TCRdb re-called the multiplex PCR reads with MiXCR, one entry per CDR3 protein. The sample shows tens of thousands of distinct CDR3 sequences, 55% to 75% of them seen only once. This sample's RNA came from whole unsorted tissue. The sequenced material came from lung tumor tissue. The receptors were sampled from a man aged 50-59 years with non-small cell lung cancer.

To note about this clonotype: A much larger clone sits a single nucleotide away, making a read error possible. The genes are TRBV12-3 or TRBV12-4 and TRBJ2-5; D uncertain. This CDR3 has 11 residues. As DNA, the CDR3 is TGTGGCAGCAGTTTTGAGGAGACCCAGTACTTC. Amino acid sequence: CGSSFEETQYF.

In regard to this clonotype: One end of the junction does not line up with germline, which may come from a read error. This chain connects TRBV7-9 to TRBJ2-3; the match to TRBD2 covers 10 bases. The CDR3 consists of 14 residues. The germline gives CDR1 SEHNR, CDR2 FQNEAQ (reference sequence). The CDR3 nucleotides are TGTGTCAGCCGGAGTAGCGGGGGGCAGGATACGCAGTATTTT. Translation: CVSRSSGGQDTQYF.

This clonotype has at least ten counts. This CDR3 is CSVARATIDGYTF. The CDR3 nucleotides read TGCAGCGTTGCGCGGGCCACTATCGATGGCTACACCTTC. The genes are TRBV29-1 and TRBJ1-2; D is uncertain. CDR3 size: 13 residues. CDR1 is SQVTM and CDR2 is ANQGSEA in the germline V gene. V lost 4 bases and J 6 bases, leaving 15 bases between the germline ends.

A few counts support this clonotype. A read error may explain this, as a much larger clone is one base away. The chain combines TRBV6-6 with TRBJ2-5; weak D call: TRBD2 (6 bases). V dropped 6 bases and J dropped 5 bases, with 19 bases sitting between them. Per germline, CDR1 MNHNY and CDR2 SVGAGI (reference sequence). The CDR3 loop spans 15 amino acids. The CDR3 region is CASRQTNGRFETQYF. The CDR3 coding sequence is TGTGCCAGCAGACAGACTAACGGGAGATTTGAGACCCAGTACTTC.

The CDR3 DNA is TGTGCCACCAGTGCTATTGGGGGGATTCAGGCCACCGGGGAGCTGTTTTTT. It translates to CATSAIGGIQATGELFF. This chain links TRBV24-1 with TRBJ2-2; tentatively, D is TRBD2 (6 bases). Looked up from germline, CDR1 is KGHDR and CDR2 is SFDVKD. Trimming removed 5 bases from V and 4 bases from J, with 19 bases in between. The CDR3 has 17 amino acids.

This chain links TRBV29-1 with TRBJ2-1, with D possibly being TRBD1 (5 bases). There are 15 residues in the CDR3. The ends were cut back, 0 bases at V and 8 bases at J, with 17 bases in the middle. CDR1 and CDR2 from the germline V gene are SQVTM and ANQGSEA. CDR3 sequence reads: CSVEDRKGAEDEQFF. CDR3 sequence (DNA): TGCAGCGTTGAAGATCGGAAAGGGGCTGAAGATGAGCAGTTCTTC.

The genes are TRBV6-1 and TRBJ1-2; the D is unclear. Trimming left V 1 base short and J 4 bases short, with 19 bases between. This CDR3 spans 17 amino acids. The germline gives CDR1 MNHNS, CDR2 SASEGT. CDR3 in DNA: TGTGCCAGCAGTGAAGGGCTTCGGGATAGGCCCTTCTATGGCTACACCTTC. Protein sequence: CASSEGLRDRPFYGYTF.

This clonotype was found a few times. One end of the junction fails to match germline, which may point to a read error. This chain joins TRBV11-3 and TRBJ2-2; D perhaps matches TRBD2 (7 bases). Germline CDR1 SGHNT, CDR2 YENEEA. CDR3 length equals 14 residues. CDR3 nucleotide sequence: TGTGCCAGCAGCTTAGGCGGGGTCACCGGGGGGCTGTTTTTC. This sequence encodes CASSLGGVTGGLFF. Supplemented by reference TRBV11-3 and TRBJ2-2, the full variable domain reads EAGVVQSPRYKIIEKKQPVAFWCNPISGHNTLYWYLQNLGQGPELLIRYENEEAVDDSQLPKDRFSAERLKGVDSTLKIQPAELGDSAVYLCASSLGGVTGGLFFGEGSRLTVL.

This clonotype was counted at least ten times. The CDR3 nucleotides read TGCAGTGCTAGGCACAGGGAACCCTACGAGCAGTACTTC. Its protein is CSARHREPYEQYF. The chain links TRBV20-1 to TRBJ2-7, with D perhaps matching TRBD1 (6 bases). Germline CDR1 is DFQATT and CDR2 is SNEGSKA (reference sequence). The length of the CDR3 is 13 residues. V was pared by 3 bases and J by 2 bases, with 11 bases between.

The V gene is TRBV28, the J gene TRBJ2-7; 11 nucleotides align to TRBD1. CDR1 is MDHEN and CDR2 is SYDVKM in the germline V gene. V trimming: 10 bases; J trimming: 4 bases; junction bases outside the gene matches: 9. The CDR3 spans 14 residues. The CDR3 bases are TGTGCCATCGTGGGACAGGGGGGGTCGTACGAGCAGTACTTC. Its protein is CAIVGQGGSYEQYF.

This clonotype was recorded a few times. V is TRBV30 and J is TRBJ1-2, with D possibly being TRBD1 (5 bases). Germline assignment: CDR1 GTSNPN and CDR2 SVGIG (reference sequence). The CDR3 totals 13 residues. V lost 4 bases to trimming and J lost 4 bases, with 13 bases between them. The CDR3 DNA is TGTGCCTGGAAGGTCGGGGGGGGCTATGGCTACACCTTC. This codes for CAWKVGGGYGYTF.

This chain uses TRBV10-2 with TRBJ2-2; D call uncertain. Trimming shortened V by 6 bases and J by 6 bases, and 17 bases separated the two germline ends. The germline CDR1 and CDR2 sequences are WSHSY and SAAADI. CDR3 size: 15 residues. As DNA, the CDR3 is TGCGCCAGCAGACTCAGCTGGTGGGTAGCCGGGGAGCTGTTTTTT. Residues: CASRLSWWVAGELFF.

There are many counts of this clonotype. The gene calls are TRBV4-1 and TRBJ2-7; D perhaps matches TRBD2 (6 bases). CDR3 length equals 13 residues. Germline V gene sequence: CDR1 MGHRA, CDR2 YSYEKL. The V gene lost 8 bases and the J gene lost 0 bases, with 11 bases spanning the gap. The CDR3 coding sequence is TGCGCCAGCCTAGGAGGGAGCTCCTACGAGCAGTACTTC. It encodes CASLGGSSYEQYF.

This clonotype occurred once. The rearrangement uses TRBV11-2 and TRBJ2-3; TRBD2 matches at 9 bases. V was clipped by 5 bases and J by 3 bases; unmatched bases: 9. The CDR3 is made up of 16 amino acids. In germline, CDR1 is SGHAT, CDR2 FQNNGV. The CDR3 is CASSPSGTSITDTQYF. The CDR3, as DNA: TGTGCCAGCAGCCCGTCCGGGACTAGCATAACAGATACGCAGTATTTT. The variable domain in full, completed from reference TRBV11-2 and TRBJ2-3, reads EAGVAQSPRYKIIEKRQSVAFWCNPISGHATLYWYQQILGQGPKLLIQFQNNGVVDDSQLPKDRFSAERLKGVDSTLKIQPAKLEDSAVYLCASSPSGTSITDTQYFGPGTRLTVL.

In the case of this clonotype: It may be a read error: a sequence one base away is much more abundant. The rearrangement uses TRBV20-1 and TRBJ2-1; D is unclear. The CDR3 consists of 11 residues. Trimming removed 4 bases from V and 3 bases from J, with 4 bases in between. Germline V lookup: CDR1 DFQATT, CDR2 SNEGSKA (reference sequence). The CDR3: CSANNYNEQFF. The CDR3 nucleotides are TGCAGTGCTAACAACTACAATGAGCAGTTCTTC.

On this clonotype: One junction end disagrees with the germline gene, perhaps due to a read error. This rearrangement joins TRBV6-5 to TRBJ2-7; TRBD2 is a possible D gene (6 bases). Germline V gene sequence: CDR1 MNHEY, CDR2 SVGAGI. The CDR3 sequence is 13 residues long. The CDR3 DNA is TGTGCCAGCAGTTACGGGGACTCCTACGAGCAGTATTTC. Residues: CASSYGDSYEQYF.

J is TRBJ2-4 and V is TRBV5-6; a possible D gene is TRBD1 (6 bases). V shed 8 bases and J shed 7 bases, with 25 bases lying between them. CDR3 size: 16 residues. Germline V gives CDR1 SGHDT, CDR2 YYEEEE. CDR3: CASSRDRDNLGNIQYF. The CDR3 DNA sequence: TGTGCCAGTAGCCGGGATAGGGACAATCTAGGCAACATTCAGTACTTC. The full variable domain, completed using reference TRBV5-6 and TRBJ2-4, is DAGVTQSPTHLIKTRGQQVTLRCSPKSGHDTVSWYQQALGQGPQFIFQYYEEEERQRGNFPDRFSGHQFPNYSSELNVNALLLGDSALYLCASSRDRDNLGNIQYFGAGTRLSVL.

A word on this clonotype: A read error may explain this, as a much larger clone is one base away. The rearrangement uses TRBV12-3 or TRBV12-4 and TRBJ2-3; D unresolved. Trimming took 2 bases from V and 4 from J, leaving 10 bases between them. The CDR3 is 14 amino acids. CDR3 nucleotide sequence: TGTGCCAGCAGTTTATTTCCTCGCGCAGATACGCAGTATTTT. This translates into CASSLFPRADTQYF.

On this clonotype itself: The conserved final phenylalanine or tryptophan is absent from the CDR3, which likely points to a read error. The genes are TRBV11-3 and TRBJ2-1; 8 bases agree with TRBD2. The V gene's germline CDR1 is SGHNT and CDR2 YENEEA. There are 15 residues in the CDR3. The CDR3 region has the DNA TGTGCTAGCAGCCTAGCGGGCCAGGCAGTCAATGAGCAGTTCTTA. It yields the protein CASSLAGQAVNEQFL.

On this clonotype itself: A much larger clone differs from this one at a single base, so this may be a read error. The chain couples TRBV28 to TRBJ2-7; the D gene is possibly TRBD1 (6 bases). The CDR3 is made up of 14 amino acids. Germline CDR1 and CDR2: MDHEN and SYDVKM. This CDR3 reads CASGGWGSSHEQYF. CDR3 sequence (DNA): TGTGCCAGCGGGGGCTGGGGGAGCTCCCACGAGCAGTACTTC.